The 25 T cell receptor beta chains listed next were all sequenced from one sample in a study of T cell repertoires in cytomegalovirus infection. No antigens are known for them. One entry per CDR3 protein, called by TCRdb with MiXCR from the reads. There are approximately 89,000 distinct CDR3 sequences in the sample; more than 20% occur only once, and roughly 50% lies in the top ten. The source material was CD8+ T cells from cultured PBMCs, sampled from culture after CMV antigen stimulation. Receptors were obtained from a human donor in good health (CMV status not recorded). Some clones in this sample may be carry-over from other donors' samples.

This clonotype has just a few counts. The chain combines TRBV7-9 with TRBJ2-1; 7 bases match TRBD1. V was pared by 6 bases and J by 5 bases, with 7 bases of the junction left unmatched. Germline-derived CDR1 and CDR2 are SEHNR and FQNEAQ (reference sequence). The CDR3 extends over 14 amino acids. In DNA form, the CDR3 reads TGTGCCAGCAGAACCCTGACAGGGAACAATGAGCAGTTCTTC. Its protein is CASRTLTGNNEQFF.

The chain recombines TRBV15 with TRBJ1-5, with D possibly being TRBD1 (5 bases). CDR1 is LNHNV, CDR2 YYDKDF, per germline (reference sequence). The CDR3 length is 15 residues. Deletions cut 5 bases from V and 1 base from J, with 12 bases between. The CDR3, as DNA: TGTGCCACCAGCTTCCGGGACGGGAGCAATCAGCCCCAGCATTTT. Translating it yields CATSFRDGSNQPQHF.

This clonotype was seen a few times. V gene TRBV6-2 or TRBV6-3 combines with J gene TRBJ2-1; D perhaps matches TRBD2 (5 bases). The ends were cut back, 5 bases at V and 14 bases at J, with 13 bases in the middle. From germline, CDR1 is MNHEY and CDR2 SVGEGT. This CDR3 spans 11 amino acids. This chain's CDR3 is CASSPGLEEFF. The CDR3 DNA follows: TGTGCCAGCAGTCCAGGACTGGAAGAGTTCTTC.

The rearrangement joins TRBV19 to TRBJ2-2; D is uncertain. The V end was cut by 10 bases, the J end by 5 bases, with 8 bases between. The CDR3 totals 11 residues. Germline assignment: CDR1 LNHDA and CDR2 SQIVND (reference sequence). The CDR3 region is CATQRTGELFF. Written as DNA, the CDR3 is TGTGCCACGCAGAGAACCGGGGAGCTGTTTTTT.

This clonotype showed up just a few times. The V and J genes are TRBV13 and TRBJ2-1, with TRBD2 matching over 11 bases. This CDR3 region has 17 residues. After removal of 1 base from V and 4 bases from J, the junction contained 6 bases not matched to a gene. The germline CDR1 and CDR2 sequences are PRHDT and FYEKMQ (reference sequence). DNA for the CDR3: TGTGCCAGCAGCTTAGCCGTAGCGGGGGGGATTTACAATGAGCAGTTCTTC. Protein: CASSLAVAGGIYNEQFF.

The V and J genes are TRBV9 and TRBJ2-6; D gene uncertain. The CDR3 has 16 residues. CDR1 and CDR2 (germline): SGDLS, YYNGEE. Trimming shortened V by 0 bases and J by 2 bases, and 9 bases separated the two germline ends. The CDR3 region has the DNA TGTGCCAGCAGCGTAGGGGGTTTAGCTGGGGCCAACGTCCTGACTTTC. Protein product: CASSVGGLAGANVLTF.

V gene TRBV5-4 combines with J gene TRBJ2-7; D not resolved. V dropped 0 bases and J dropped 2 bases, with 6 bases sitting between them. Germline CDR1 is SGHNT and CDR2 is YYREEE (reference sequence). The CDR3 extends over 13 amino acids. CDR3 nucleotides: TGTGCCAGCAGCTTGGACACCCCCTACGAGCAGTACTTC. It is translated as CASSLDTPYEQYF.

This clonotype was seen more than once but under ten times. CDR3 DNA sequence: TGCGCCAGCAGCTTACAACCTGGACAGGGTCCAGAAAAACTGTTTTTT. As protein: CASSLQPGQGPEKLFF. This sequence joins TRBV5-1 and TRBJ1-4; 8 bases map to TRBD1. Looked up from germline, CDR1 is SGHRS and CDR2 is YFSETQ. The CDR3 is made up of 16 amino acids. J lost 8 bases, V lost 2 bases, and 11 bases had no gene match. The variable domain in full, completed from reference TRBV5-1 and TRBJ1-4, reads KAGVTQTPRYLIKTRGQQVTLSCSPISGHRSVSWYQQTPGQGLQFLFEYFSETQRNKGNFPGRFSGRQFSNSRSEMNVSTLELGDSALYLCASSLQPGQGPEKLFFGSGTQLSVL.

This clonotype was seen only a few times. The chain couples TRBV25-1 to TRBJ2-5; D uncertain. There are 13 residues in the CDR3. The germline V and J ends were trimmed by 0 bases and 1 base, with 3 bases remaining between them. Germline V CDR1 and CDR2: MGHDK, SYGVNS. The chain's CDR3 is CASSEYPQETQYF. Here the CDR3 DNA reads TGTGCCAGCAGTGAATATCCCCAAGAGACCCAGTACTTC. The full variable domain, with the rest looked up from reference TRBV25-1 and TRBJ2-5, is EADIYQTPRYLVIGTGKKITLECSQTMGHDKMYWYQQDPGMELHLIHYSYGVNSTEKGDLSSESTVSRIRTEHFPLTLESARPSHTSQYLCASSEYPQETQYFGPGTRLLVL.

This clonotype has ten or more counts. The V call is TRBV6-5, the J call TRBJ1-1; 9 bases fit TRBD1. Trimming took 5 bases from V and 4 from J; bases not matched to a gene: 2. Looked up from germline, CDR1 is MNHEY and CDR2 is SVGAGI. The CDR3 totals 13 residues. The CDR3 loop reads CASSPGQGTEAFF. CDR3 nucleotide sequence: TGTGCCAGCAGTCCGGGACAGGGCACTGAAGCTTTCTTT.

The chain links TRBV20-1 to TRBJ2-7, with 9 bases identical to TRBD2. V trimming: 0 bases; J trimming: 5 bases; junction bases outside the gene matches: 8. CDR3 length: 15 amino acids. Germline V lookup: CDR1 DFQATT, CDR2 SNEGSKA (reference sequence). CDR3 loop: CSARDLSGSVHEQYF. The CDR3, as DNA: TGCAGTGCTAGAGATCTTAGCGGGAGTGTTCACGAGCAGTACTTC.

The V call is TRBV4-3, the J call TRBJ1-2; maybe TRBD1 (5 bases). In germline, CDR1 is LGHNA, CDR2 YSLEER. Trimming pared 1 base from V and 8 bases from J, leaving 14 bases between. CDR3 length: 14 residues. The CDR3 protein is CASSQVYGARGYTF. The CDR3 nucleotides are TGCGCCAGCAGCCAAGTTTACGGGGCTCGGGGCTACACCTTC.

This clonotype came up a few times. This rearrangement joins TRBV6-5 to TRBJ1-2; 10 nucleotides match TRBD1. J gave up 6 bases and V 0 bases, and 7 bases lay outside the gene matches. This CDR3 spans 16 amino acids. Germline values: CDR1 MNHEY, CDR2 SVGAGI. CDR3 in DNA: TGTGCCAGCAGTTACTCGTGGACAGGGGGGTTAGATGGCTACACCTTC. This codes for CASSYSWTGGLDGYTF.

The rearrangement uses TRBV14 and TRBJ2-3; maybe TRBD1 (5 bases). The CDR3 length is 14 residues. Germline CDR1 is SGHDN and CDR2 is FVKESK. With 1 base removed from V and 3 bases from J, the gap between germline ends came to 8 bases. The CDR3 DNA reads as TGTGCCAGCAGCCAAGGATACAGGACAGATACGCAGTATTTT. As protein: CASSQGYRTDTQYF.

Notes on this clonotype: An end of the junction differs from the germline gene, which may be a read error. The chain carries TRBV29-1 and TRBJ2-2; 7 bases map to TRBD1. This CDR3 has 14 residues. Germline V gives CDR1 SQVTM, CDR2 ANQGSEA. The CDR3 spells CGVEGRGRTGELFF. The CDR3 DNA is TGCGGCGTTGAGGGTAGGGGGCGGACCGGGGAGCTGTTTTTT.

This clonotype was seen ten or more times. The chain is built from TRBV7-2 and TRBJ2-5, with 7 bases that match TRBD1. The junction had 9 bases not matched to a gene; V was cut back by 1 base and J by 1 base. This CDR3 is 17 amino acids long. Germline CDR1 reads SGHTA; CDR2 reads FQGNSA. DNA of the CDR3: TGTGCCAGCAGCTTAGGCCTCTTCCGGGACAGCCAAGAGACCCAGTACTTC. Translation: CASSLGLFRDSQETQYF.

This clonotype showed up just a few times. The genes are TRBV7-6 and TRBJ2-7; D is perhaps TRBD1 (6 bases). The germline V gene encodes CDR1 SGHVS and CDR2 FNYEAQ. With 6 bases removed from V and 7 bases from J, the gap between germline ends came to 13 bases. The CDR3 covers 12 residues. In DNA, the CDR3 is TGTGCCAGCAGTCCCACTGGGACAGAGCAGTACTTC. This gives the protein CASSPTGTEQYF.

The chain is built from TRBV19 and TRBJ2-3; 7 nucleotides match TRBD1. Germline V gives CDR1 LNHDA, CDR2 SQIVND (reference sequence). After removal of 1 base from V and 1 base from J, the junction contained 5 bases not matched to a gene. The CDR3 loop spans 16 amino acids. CDR3 bases: TGTGCCAGTAGTATAGGCCGGGACAGAGGCACAGATACGCAGTATTTT. Its translation: CASSIGRDRGTDTQYF.

This chain uses TRBV20-1 with TRBJ1-5; TRBD1 is a possible D gene (5 bases). Germline-derived CDR1 and CDR2 are DFQATT and SNEGSKA (reference sequence). Trimming removed 6 bases at V and 1 base at J, with 19 bases between. The CDR3 runs to 16 residues. The CDR3 region is CSARNQGWRSNQPQHF. Here the CDR3 DNA reads TGCAGTGCCCGTAATCAGGGCTGGAGGAGCAATCAGCCCCAGCATTTT.

In this sample, this clonotype turned up many times. The rearrangement links TRBV4-3 to TRBJ2-4; the D is unclear. The CDR3 length is 15 residues. V lost 0 bases and J lost 0, with 6 bases in between. CDR1 and CDR2 from the germline V gene are LGHNA and YSLEER. CDR3 amino acids: CASSQDAIAKNIQYF. As DNA, the CDR3 is TGCGCCAGCAGCCAAGACGCAATAGCCAAAAACATTCAGTACTTC.

The rearrangement uses TRBV20-1 and TRBJ2-7; perhaps TRBD2 as D (6 bases). This CDR3 is built from 14 residues. CDR1 DFQATT and CDR2 SNEGSKA come from the germline V gene (reference sequence). Between the trimmed V and J ends, which lost 1 base and 3 bases, there was a span of 13 bases. In nucleotides, the CDR3 is TGCAGTGCTAGAGTAGGGACTGCTGGCTACGAGCAGTACTTC. It translates to CSARVGTAGYEQYF.

The gene calls are TRBV7-9 and TRBJ1-1; D ambiguous. Germline assignment: CDR1 SEHNR and CDR2 FQNEAQ (reference sequence). V shed 5 bases and J shed 7 bases, with 23 bases lying between them. The CDR3 runs 16 residues. CDR3 loop: CASSPTGLASSYEAFF. CDR3 nucleotide sequence: TGTGCCAGCAGCCCTACCGGTTTGGCATCGTCATATGAAGCTTTCTTT.

This clonotype was seen only a few times. The chain links TRBV2 to TRBJ1-6, with 9 positions matching TRBD1. The CDR3 extends over 16 amino acids. Looked up from germline, CDR1 is SNHLY and CDR2 is FYNNEI. J gave up 9 bases and V 7 bases, and 13 bases lay outside the gene matches. DNA for the CDR3: TGTGCCAGCATTGGACCCGGGACAGGGTATGGTTCACCCCTCCACTTT. Its translation: CASIGPGTGYGSPLHF. The entire variable domain, with the rest obtained from reference TRBV2 and TRBJ1-6, is as follows: EPEVTQTPSHQVTQMGQEVILRCVPISNHLYFYWYRQILGQKVEFLVSFYNNEISEKSEIFDDQFSVERPDGSNFTLKIRSTKLEDSAMYFCASIGPGTGYGSPLHFGNGTRLTVT.

This clonotype was picked up a small number of times. The chain employs TRBV30 and TRBJ2-7; 9 bases map to TRBD1. Germline values: CDR1 GTSNPN, CDR2 SVGIG (reference sequence). Losses at the gene ends were 5 bases for V and 6 bases for J; bases not matched to a gene: 11. The CDR3 covers 14 residues. The chain's CDR3 is CAWGTGQGGGEQYF. In DNA, the CDR3 is TGTGCCTGGGGGACGGGACAGGGCGGAGGCGAGCAGTACTTC.

This clonotype was seen at least ten times. V and J are TRBV4-3 and TRBJ2-7, with 8 bases fitting TRBD2. CDR1 and CDR2 (germline): LGHNA, YSLEER. V dropped 0 bases and J dropped 3; count of bases not matched to a gene: 7. The CDR3 covers 16 residues. This CDR3 is CASSQDHGSGVYEQYF. Here the CDR3 DNA reads TGCGCCAGCAGCCAAGATCATGGTAGCGGGGTCTACGAGCAGTACTTC.